These T cell receptor beta chains were read from a single sample in a study of T cells in localized non-small cell lung cancer. Clones were read by immunoSEQ multiplex PCR, and TCRdb kept only the in-frame ones, dropping some. The sample carries around 90,000 clones, 60% to 85% recorded once. This specimen was PBMCs, taken before any cancer treatment. These receptors were obtained from a man aged 35 to 69 with stage II squamous cell lung carcinoma. The CDR3 runs from the conserved cysteine through the conserved F or W. A D gene is named only where the DNA matches it firmly. Clone size is not always given. Where it is, it says once, few, many or a class for expanded clones.

V gene	J gene	clone size	D gene	CDR3 DNA	CDR3 protein
TRBV18	TRBJ2-1	NA	NA	TGTGCCAGCTCACCGGACCAGGGGTCTGAGCAGTTCTTC	CASSPDQGSEQFF
TRBV9	TRBJ2-3	NA	NA	TGTGCCAGCAGCCCCCGAAGCTCGGAGCGGGCCACAGATACGCAGTATTTT	CASSPRSSERATDTQYF
TRBV28	TRBJ2-2	once	NA	TGTGCCAGCAGTTTTTTCGGTCGGGAGAACACCGGGGAGCTGTTTTTT	CASSFFGRENTGELFF
TRBV7-8	TRBJ1-4	NA	NA	TGTGCCAGCAGCCGATCAAACAGGCGAACTAATGAAAAACTGTTTTTT	CASSRSNRRTNEKLFF
TRBV28	TRBJ1-4	NA	NA	TGTGCCAGCACCCGAGGGACGGGGACAGAAAAACTGTTTTTT	CASTRGTGTEKLFF
TRBV19	TRBJ2-2	NA	NA	TGTGCCAGTACCCCTTCAGCCACCGGGGAGCTGTTTTTT	CASTPSATGELFF
TRBV13	TRBJ2-7	NA	TRBD2	TGTGCCAGCAGCTTAGGCCGAGGACTAGACGAGCAGTACTTC	CASSLGRGLDEQYF
TRBV5-1	TRBJ2-5	once	NA	TGCGCCAGCAGCCGGCTAGGCGAGACCCAGTACTTC	CASSRLGETQYF
TRBV7-7	TRBJ1-4	NA	NA	TGTGCTAGCAGCTTAGGAGGCGCTAATGAAAAACTGTTTTTT	CASSLGGANEKLFF
TRBV5-8	TRBJ1-2	NA	NA	TGTGCCAGCAGCTTGGCCATCCAGACGGACCGACAATCCTACACCTTC	CASSLAIQTDRQSYTF
TRBV27	TRBJ2-3	NA	NA	TGTGCCAGCAGTTTACTAACAGGGCCCCTAGGCCTCCGCACAGATACGCAGTATTTT	CASSLLTGPLGLRTDTQYF
TRBV27	TRBJ2-1	NA	NA	TGTGCCAGCAGACCAGAGGGACTCTCCTACAATGAGCAGTTCTTC	CASRPEGLSYNEQFF
TRBV4-1	TRBJ2-7	once	NA	TGCGCCAGCAGCCGAGTCGGACAGTCCTACGAGCAGTACTTC	CASSRVGQSYEQYF
TRBV4-3	TRBJ1-2	NA	NA	TGCGCCAGCAGCCCAAACAGGGACGGAGTATCCGCCACCTATGGCTACACCTTC	CASSPNRDGVSATYGYTF
TRBV7-9	TRBJ2-7	once	NA	TGTGCCAGCAGCTTAGACGGTACCTACGAGCAGTACTTC	CASSLDGTYEQYF